This T cell receptor beta chain was observed in a study of post-analysis software for immune sequencing data. Overall study: Courses of disease covered relapsing-remitting, secondary progressive and progressive-relapsing multiple sclerosis.

Per the germline V gene, CDR1 is LGHNA and CDR2 is YSLEER. The V end lost 1 base, the J end lost 3 bases, and 16 bases lay between the germline ends. CDR3 size: 17 residues. Unique molecular identifiers were built into the TCR beta cDNA libraries. When roughly 0.9 to 10 million T cells were used, they gave a few hundred thousand cDNA molecules. TCRdb reanalysed the PCR reads using MiXCR and keeps one entry per CDR3 protein. The sample holds roughly 700,000 distinct CDR3 sequences, 25% to 30% seen once. As concerns this clonotype: Its antigen is unknown.

Broader study findings: TRBV5-6, TRBV5-1 and TRBV20-1 were among several TRBV segments more frequent in patients than controls. Controls showed significantly higher normalized Chao1 diversity than did multiple sclerosis patients. Pronounced co-clustering by F measure was evident among identically batched samples.

Sequencing was done on a sample of blood. The TCR comes from a girl aged 10-17 years with multiple sclerosis. The chain combines TRBV4-3 with TRBJ2-1; D is unclear. The DNA for the CDR3 is TGCGCCAGCAGCCAAGGGTCTTTGCTAGTAGGCTACAATGAGCAGTTCTTC. Residues: CASSQGSLLVGYNEQFF.